The rows below give T cell receptor beta chains drawn from one sample of a study of read filtering for tumor transcriptome and immune sequencing. TCRdb re-called the reads through MiXCR, storing one row per CDR3 protein. The sample lists 50,000 or so distinct CDR3 sequences; 12% were seen once. Sequencing input: a population of CD138-negative cells sorted from bone marrow. The receptors shown here come from a donor over 35 with multiple myeloma. CDR3s include the opening cysteine and the closing phenylalanine or tryptophan. Fields, in order: clone size, V gene, J gene, CDR3 length, D gene, CDR3 DNA, CDR3 protein. D genes are given only for firm matches. Clone size, where shown, is once, few, many, or a class for clones that have expanded.

>many|TRBV29-1|TRBJ2-7|12|TRBD1
TGCAGCGTTCGACAGGGGGCGAACGAGCAGTACTTC
CSVRQGANEQYF
>many|TRBV11-2|TRBJ2-2|15|TRBD1
TGTGCCAGCAGCTTACGACAGGGAAACACCGGGGAGCTGTTTTTT
CASSLRQGNTGELFF
>many|TRBV12-3/TRBV12-4|TRBJ2-1|14|-
TGTGCCAGCGGGCAGGCTCGTGTCTACAATGAGCAGTTCTTC
CASGQARVYNEQFF
>many|TRBV6-5|TRBJ1-1|13|-
TGTGCCAGCAGAGAGAACGCAGGGGTTGAAGCTTTCTTT
CASRENAGVEAFF
>many|TRBV6-5|TRBJ1-2|15|TRBD1
TGTGCCAGCACCCTGCCCGGGACAGCTAACTATGGCTACACCTTC
CASTLPGTANYGYTF
>-|TRBV24-1|TRBJ2-3|17|TRBD1
TGTGCCACCAGTGACCTGATGACAGGGGGCAAGGCAGATACGCAGTATTTT
CATSDLMTGGKADTQYF
>medium-sized|TRBV6-1|TRBJ2-1|14|-
TGTGCCAGCAGTGAGAGTGTTCGCTACAATGAGCAGTTCTTC
CASSESVRYNEQFF
>many|TRBV12-3/TRBV12-4|TRBJ2-3|13|TRBD1
TGTGCCAGCGCCAGGGGGTTTACAGATACGCAGTATTTT
CASARGFTDTQYF
>many|TRBV5-1|TRBJ1-2|14|TRBD1
TGCGCCAGCAGCTTTGACAGGGGCAGTGCAAGGTACACCTTC
CASSFDRGSARYTF
>many|TRBV4-1|TRBJ2-2|11|-
TGCGCCAGCAGCCGGGACGGGGAGCTGTTTTTT
CASSRDGELFF
>-|TRBV28|TRBJ1-1|14|TRBD1
TGTGCCAGCAGGGGACAGGGCTTTAACACTGAAGCTTTCTTT
CASRGQGFNTEAFF
>many|TRBV2|TRBJ2-5|13|-
TGTGCCAGCAGCCGGGACTTGAAAGAGACCCAGTACTTC
CASSRDLKETQYF
>many|TRBV12-3/TRBV12-4|TRBJ2-7|13|-
TGTGCCAGCCTCAGGAGAAGCTCCTACGAGCAGTACTTC
CASLRRSSYEQYF
>many|TRBV29-1|TRBJ2-3|15|TRBD2
TGCAGCGTTGACCTCCCGGGGGGTAGCACAGATACGCAGTATTTT
CSVDLPGGSTDTQYF
>many|TRBV23-1|TRBJ1-2|15|-
TGCGCCAGCAGTCGGCTAAGGAGAACTAACTATGGCTACACCTTC
CASSRLRRTNYGYTF
>many|TRBV7-7|TRBJ2-7|14|TRBD1
TGTGCTAGCAGCCCGACGACAGGGGCCTACGAGCAGTACTTC
CASSPTTGAYEQYF